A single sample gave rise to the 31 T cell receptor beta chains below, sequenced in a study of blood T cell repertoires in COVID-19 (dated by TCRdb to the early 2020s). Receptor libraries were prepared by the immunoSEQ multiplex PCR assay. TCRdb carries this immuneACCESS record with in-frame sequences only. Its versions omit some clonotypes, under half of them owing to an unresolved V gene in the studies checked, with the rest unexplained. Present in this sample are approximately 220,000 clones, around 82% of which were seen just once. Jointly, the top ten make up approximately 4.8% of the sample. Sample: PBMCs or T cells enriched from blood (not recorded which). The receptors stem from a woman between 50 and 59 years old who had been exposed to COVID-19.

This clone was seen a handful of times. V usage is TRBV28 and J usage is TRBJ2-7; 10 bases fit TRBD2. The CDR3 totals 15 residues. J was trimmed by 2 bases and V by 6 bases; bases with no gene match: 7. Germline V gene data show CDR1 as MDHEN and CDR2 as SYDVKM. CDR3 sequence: CASRNSGGLPYEQYF. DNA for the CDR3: TGTGCCAGCAGAAATAGCGGGGGGCTCCCCTACGAGCAGTACTTC. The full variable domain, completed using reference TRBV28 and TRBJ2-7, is DVKVTQSSRYLVKRTGEKVFLECVQDMDHENMFWYRQDPGLGLRLIYFSYDVKMKEKGDIPEGYSVSREKKERFSLILESASTNQTSMYLCASRNSGGLPYEQYFGPGTRLTVT.

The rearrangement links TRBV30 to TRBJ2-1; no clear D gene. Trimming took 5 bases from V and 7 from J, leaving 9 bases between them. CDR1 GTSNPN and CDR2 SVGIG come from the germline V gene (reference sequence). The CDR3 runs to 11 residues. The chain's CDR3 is CAWSASNEQFF. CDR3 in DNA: TGTGCCTGGTCTGCCAGTAATGAGCAGTTCTTC.

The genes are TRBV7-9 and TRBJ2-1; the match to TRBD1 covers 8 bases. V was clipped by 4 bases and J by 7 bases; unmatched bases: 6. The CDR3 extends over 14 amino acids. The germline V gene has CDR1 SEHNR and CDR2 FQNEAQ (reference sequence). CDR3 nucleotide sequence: TGTGCCAGCAGCTCCCTGGACAGGGCAAATGAGCAGTTCTTC. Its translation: CASSSLDRANEQFF. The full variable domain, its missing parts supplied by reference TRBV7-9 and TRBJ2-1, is DTGVSQNPRHKITKRGQNVTFRCDPISEHNRLYWYRQTLGQGPEFLTYFQNEAQLEKSRLLSDRFSAERPKGSFSTLEIQRTEQGDSAMYLCASSSLDRANEQFFGPGTRLTVL.

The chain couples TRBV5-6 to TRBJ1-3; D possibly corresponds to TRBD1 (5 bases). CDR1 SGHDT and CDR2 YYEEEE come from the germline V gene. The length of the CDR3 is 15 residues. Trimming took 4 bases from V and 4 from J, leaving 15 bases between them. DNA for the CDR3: TGTGCCAGCAGCGCGGGACGGCTGGCCGGAAACACCATATATTTT. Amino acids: CASSAGRLAGNTIYF.

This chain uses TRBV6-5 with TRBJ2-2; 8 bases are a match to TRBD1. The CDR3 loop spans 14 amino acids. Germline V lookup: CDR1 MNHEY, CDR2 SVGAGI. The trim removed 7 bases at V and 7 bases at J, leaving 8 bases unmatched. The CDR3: CASIIIDRGGELFF. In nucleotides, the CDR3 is TGTGCCAGCATTATAATCGACAGGGGCGGGGAGCTGTTTTTT.

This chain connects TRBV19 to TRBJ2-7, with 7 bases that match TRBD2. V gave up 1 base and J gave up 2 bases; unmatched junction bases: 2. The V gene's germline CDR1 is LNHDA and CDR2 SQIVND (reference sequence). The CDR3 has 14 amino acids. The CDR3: CASSIVAGAYEQYF. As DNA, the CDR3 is TGTGCCAGTAGTATAGTGGCGGGGGCCTACGAGCAGTACTTC.

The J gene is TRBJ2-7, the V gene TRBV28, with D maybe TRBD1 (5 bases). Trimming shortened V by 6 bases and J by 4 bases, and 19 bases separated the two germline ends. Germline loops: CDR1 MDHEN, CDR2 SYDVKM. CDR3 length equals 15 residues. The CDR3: CASSPWSAQGYEQYF. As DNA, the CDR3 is TGTGCCAGCAGCCCATGGAGTGCTCAGGGTTACGAGCAGTACTTC.

Here the CDR3 DNA reads TGTGCCAGCAGCTATGGAGGATCCACAGATACGCAGTATTTT. This sequence encodes CASSYGGSTDTQYF. The genes are TRBV7-9 and TRBJ2-3; D is perhaps TRBD2 (5 bases). This CDR3 contains 14 residues. Germline V lookup: CDR1 SEHNR, CDR2 FQNEAQ (reference sequence). V lost 4 bases, J lost 2 bases, and 10 bases lay in between.

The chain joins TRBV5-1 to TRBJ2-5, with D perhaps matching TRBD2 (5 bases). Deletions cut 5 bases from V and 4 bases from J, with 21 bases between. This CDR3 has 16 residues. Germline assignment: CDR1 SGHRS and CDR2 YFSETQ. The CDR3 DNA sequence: TGCGCCAGCAGTTCGAATCCCCTCGGGGAGCGAGAGACCCAGTACTTC. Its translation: CASSSNPLGERETQYF.

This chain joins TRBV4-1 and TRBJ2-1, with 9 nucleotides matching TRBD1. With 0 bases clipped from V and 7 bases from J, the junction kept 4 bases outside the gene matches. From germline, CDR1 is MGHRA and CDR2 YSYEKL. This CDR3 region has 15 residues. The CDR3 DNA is TGCGCCAGCAGCCAAGATCGGGGGACAGGGAATGAGCAGTTCTTC. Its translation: CASSQDRGTGNEQFF.

The CDR3 spells CASSETPTGGYTF. CDR3 coding DNA: TGCGCCAGCAGTGAGACCCCTACGGGAGGCTACACCTTC. The chain recombines TRBV10-2 with TRBJ1-2; no definite D call. The CDR3 spans 13 residues. V shed 2 bases and J shed 8 bases, with 12 bases lying between them. Germline V lookup: CDR1 WSHSY, CDR2 SAAADI.

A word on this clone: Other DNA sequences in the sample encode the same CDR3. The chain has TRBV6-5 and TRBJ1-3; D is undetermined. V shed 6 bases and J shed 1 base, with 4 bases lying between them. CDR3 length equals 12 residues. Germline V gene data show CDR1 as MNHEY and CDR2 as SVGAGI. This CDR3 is CASSQSGNTIYF. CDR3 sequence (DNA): TGTGCCAGCAGCCAATCTGGAAACACCATATATTTT.

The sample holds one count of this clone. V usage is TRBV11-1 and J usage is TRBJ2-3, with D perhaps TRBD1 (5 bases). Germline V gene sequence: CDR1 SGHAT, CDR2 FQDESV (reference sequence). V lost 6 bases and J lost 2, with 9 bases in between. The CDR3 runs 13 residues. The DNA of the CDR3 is TGTGCCAGCAGGGCGACAGCCACAGATACGCAGTATTTT. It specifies CASRATATDTQYF.

In nucleotides, the CDR3 is TGTGCCAGCAGCCTTAGACAGGGAGAGAATTCACCCCTCCACTTT. This gives the protein CASSLRQGENSPLHF. This chain uses TRBV3-1 (or the pseudogene TRBV3-2) with TRBJ1-6; 7 nucleotides align to TRBD1. J was trimmed by 7 bases and V by 4 bases; bases with no gene match: 7. CDR1 and CDR2 (germline): LGHDT, YNNKEL (reference sequence). The CDR3 totals 15 residues.

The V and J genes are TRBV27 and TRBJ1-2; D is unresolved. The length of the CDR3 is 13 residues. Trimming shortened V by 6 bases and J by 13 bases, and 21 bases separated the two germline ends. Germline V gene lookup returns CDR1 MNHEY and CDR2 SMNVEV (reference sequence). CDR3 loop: CASSPSGLMFSTF. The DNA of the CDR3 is TGTGCCAGCAGCCCAAGCGGCCTCATGTTTAGCACCTTC.

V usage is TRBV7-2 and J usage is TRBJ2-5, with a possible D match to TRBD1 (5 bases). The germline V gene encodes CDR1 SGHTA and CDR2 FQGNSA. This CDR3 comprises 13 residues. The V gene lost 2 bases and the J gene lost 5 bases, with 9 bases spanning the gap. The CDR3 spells CASSLQGLETQYF. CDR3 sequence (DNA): TGTGCCAGCAGCTTACAGGGCCTGGAGACCCAGTACTTC.

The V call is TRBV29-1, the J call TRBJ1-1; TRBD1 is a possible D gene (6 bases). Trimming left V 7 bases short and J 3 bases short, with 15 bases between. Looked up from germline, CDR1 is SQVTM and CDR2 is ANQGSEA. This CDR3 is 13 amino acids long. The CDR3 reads CSAQQGSDTEAFF. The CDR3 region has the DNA TGCAGCGCCCAACAGGGCTCAGACACTGAAGCTTTCTTT.

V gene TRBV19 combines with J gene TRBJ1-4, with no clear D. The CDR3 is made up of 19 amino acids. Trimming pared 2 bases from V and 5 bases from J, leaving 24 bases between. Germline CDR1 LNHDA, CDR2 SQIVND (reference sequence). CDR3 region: CASSIKRTPARGQNEKLFF. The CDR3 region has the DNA TGTGCCAGTAGTATAAAACGTACACCCGCGAGAGGCCAAAATGAAAAACTGTTTTTT.

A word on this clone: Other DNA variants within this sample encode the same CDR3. Here the CDR3 reads CASSREGTDTQYF. The CDR3 bases are TGCGCCAGCAGCAGGGAGGGCACAGATACGCAGTATTTT. V gene TRBV5-1 combines with J gene TRBJ2-3; D perhaps matches TRBD2 (6 bases). Germline V gives CDR1 SGHRS, CDR2 YFSETQ. CDR3 length: 13 amino acids. V lost 4 bases to trimming and J lost 1 base, with 7 bases between them.

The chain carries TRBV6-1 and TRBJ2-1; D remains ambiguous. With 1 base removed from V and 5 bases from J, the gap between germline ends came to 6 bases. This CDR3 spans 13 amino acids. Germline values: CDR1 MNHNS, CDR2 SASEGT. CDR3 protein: CASSEVYNNEQFF. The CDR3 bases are TGTGCCAGCAGTGAAGTTTACAACAATGAGCAGTTCTTC.

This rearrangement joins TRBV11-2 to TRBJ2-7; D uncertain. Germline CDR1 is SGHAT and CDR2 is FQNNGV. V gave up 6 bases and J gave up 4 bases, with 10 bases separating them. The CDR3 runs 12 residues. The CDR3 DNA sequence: TGTGCCAGCAGTGAGGCCCGTTACGAGCAGTACTTC. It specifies CASSEARYEQYF.

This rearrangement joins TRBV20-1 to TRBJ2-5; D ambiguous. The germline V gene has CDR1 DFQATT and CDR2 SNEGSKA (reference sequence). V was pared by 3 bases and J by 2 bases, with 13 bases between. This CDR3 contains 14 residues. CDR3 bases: TGCAGTGCTAGTACCCTTTCGGGTCAAGAGACCCAGTACTTC. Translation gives CSASTLSGQETQYF.

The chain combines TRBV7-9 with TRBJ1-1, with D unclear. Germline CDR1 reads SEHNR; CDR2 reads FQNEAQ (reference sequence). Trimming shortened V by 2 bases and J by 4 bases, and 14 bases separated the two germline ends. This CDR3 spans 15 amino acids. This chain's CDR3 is CASSLSVAVSTEAFF. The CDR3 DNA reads TGTGCCAGCAGCTTATCCGTGGCGGTGAGCACTGAAGCTTTCTTT.

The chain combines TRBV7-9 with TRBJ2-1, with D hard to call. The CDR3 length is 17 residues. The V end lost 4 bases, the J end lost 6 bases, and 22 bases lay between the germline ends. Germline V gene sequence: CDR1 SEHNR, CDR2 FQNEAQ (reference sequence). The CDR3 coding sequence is TGTGCCAGCAGCTCGACACCGCTCCCTATCGGTGGCAATGAGCAGTTCTTC. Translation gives CASSSTPLPIGGNEQFF.

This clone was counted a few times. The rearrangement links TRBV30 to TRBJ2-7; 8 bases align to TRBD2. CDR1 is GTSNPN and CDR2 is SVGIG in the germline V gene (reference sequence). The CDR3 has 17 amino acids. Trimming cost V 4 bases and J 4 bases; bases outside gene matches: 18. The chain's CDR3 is CAWTPPKVAGGGYEQYF. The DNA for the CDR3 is TGTGCCTGGACCCCCCCCAAGGTTGCGGGGGGCGGGTACGAGCAGTACTTC.

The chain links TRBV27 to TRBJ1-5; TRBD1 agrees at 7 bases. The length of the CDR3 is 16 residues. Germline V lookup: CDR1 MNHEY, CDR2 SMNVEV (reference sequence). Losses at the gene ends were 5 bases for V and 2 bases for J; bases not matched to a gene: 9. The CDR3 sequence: CASSLTGASGNQPQHF. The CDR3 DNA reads TGTGCCAGCAGTCTTACAGGGGCCTCGGGCAATCAGCCCCAGCATTTT.

As DNA, the CDR3 is TGTGCCAGCAGCTTAGGGACAGGGGAGACCCAGTACTTC. Translation: CASSLGTGETQYF. The chain combines TRBV11-3 with TRBJ2-5; 8 bases line up with TRBD1. The trim removed 1 base at V and 5 bases at J, leaving 0 bases unmatched. Germline assignment: CDR1 SGHNT and CDR2 YENEEA. The CDR3 is made up of 13 amino acids.

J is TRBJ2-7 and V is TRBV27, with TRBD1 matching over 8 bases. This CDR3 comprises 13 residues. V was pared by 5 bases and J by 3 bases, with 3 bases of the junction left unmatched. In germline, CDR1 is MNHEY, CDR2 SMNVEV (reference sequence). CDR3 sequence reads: CASSKQGVYEQYF. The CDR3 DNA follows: TGTGCCAGCAGTAAACAGGGGGTCTACGAGCAGTACTTC.

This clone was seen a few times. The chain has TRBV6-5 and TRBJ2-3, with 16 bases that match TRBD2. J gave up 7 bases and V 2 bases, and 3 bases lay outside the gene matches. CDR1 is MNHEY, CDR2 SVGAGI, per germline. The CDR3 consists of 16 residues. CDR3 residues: CASSYGTSGGEYTQYF. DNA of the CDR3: TGTGCCAGCAGTTACGGGACTAGCGGGGGGGAATATACGCAGTATTTT.

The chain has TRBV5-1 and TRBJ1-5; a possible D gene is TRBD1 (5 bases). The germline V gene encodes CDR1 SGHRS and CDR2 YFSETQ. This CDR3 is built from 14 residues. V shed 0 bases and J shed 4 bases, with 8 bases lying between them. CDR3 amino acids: CASSLGTPNQPQHF. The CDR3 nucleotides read TGCGCCAGCAGCTTGGGGACACCGAATCAGCCCCAGCATTTT.

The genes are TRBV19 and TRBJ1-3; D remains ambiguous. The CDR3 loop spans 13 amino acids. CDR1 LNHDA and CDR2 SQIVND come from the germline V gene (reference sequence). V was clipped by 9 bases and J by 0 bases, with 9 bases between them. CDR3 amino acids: CASKMASGNTIYF. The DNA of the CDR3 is TGTGCCAGCAAAATGGCCTCTGGAAACACCATATATTTT.